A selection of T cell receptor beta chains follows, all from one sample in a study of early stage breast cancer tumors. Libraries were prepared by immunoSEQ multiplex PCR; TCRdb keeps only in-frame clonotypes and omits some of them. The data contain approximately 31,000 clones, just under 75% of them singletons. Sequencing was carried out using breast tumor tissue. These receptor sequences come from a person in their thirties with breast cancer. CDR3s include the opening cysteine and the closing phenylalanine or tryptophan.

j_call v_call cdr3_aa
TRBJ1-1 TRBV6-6 CASRENTEAFF
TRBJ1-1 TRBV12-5 CASGLAGDTEAFF
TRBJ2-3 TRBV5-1 CASHDKGLGTDTQYF
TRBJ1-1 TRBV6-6 CAARGDWDTEAFF
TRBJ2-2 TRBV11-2 CASSQGRDSSTGELFF
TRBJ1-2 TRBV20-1 CSGYQDYGYTF
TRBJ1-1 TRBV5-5 CASSLEAGGLTEAFF
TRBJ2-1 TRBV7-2 CASRPGRGSSYNEQFF
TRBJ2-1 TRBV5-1 CASSLSTGGGAYNEQFF
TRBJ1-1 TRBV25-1 CASSERHHDTEAFF
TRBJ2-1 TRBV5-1 CASSLERSREVF
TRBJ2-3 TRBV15 CATSRPILGSVRDTQYF
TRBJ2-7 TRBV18 CASSPRQKPYEQYF
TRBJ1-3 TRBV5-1 CASSLDGLHFGNTIYF
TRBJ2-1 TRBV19 CASSRDRGEQFF
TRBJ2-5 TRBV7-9 CASSLAYASQETQYF
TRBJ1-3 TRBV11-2 CASSPTGISSGNTIYF
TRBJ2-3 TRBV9 CASSVGEGREGVKDTQYF
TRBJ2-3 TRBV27 CASSLTAGLTQYF
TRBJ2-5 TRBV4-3 CASSQAVGSGRWQETQYF
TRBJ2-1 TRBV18 CASSPMTSGAVNEQFF
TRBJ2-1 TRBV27 CASSLRLAIGNEQFF